This T cell receptor (beta chain) is drawn from a study of blood T cell repertoires in COVID-19 (TCRdb year 2020). For context, the study as a whole: Collaborator samples came from the United States, Italy and Spain and covered acute and convalescent phases of COVID-19. The material from the prospective study consisted of cDNA or gDNA derived from T cells, B-cell-depleted T cells, or PBMCs. Deeply sampled blood TCRbeta repertoires from subjects exposed to, actively infected with, or recovered from COVID-19 were included in the dataset. The repertoires were released in a freely available public database intended as a resource for research on the immune response to SARS-CoV-2. The samples were drawn from the first 160 participants of the ongoing ImmuneRACE study and from 1,254 subjects provided by 6 global collaborators. Sample metadata almost always included a de-identified subject ID, COVID-19 status, age in years and sex. Where available, HLA class I and class II types were taken from metadata supplied by the sample provider and were not determined by assay-based typing. Beyond this particular receptor, the publication reports: The quantity of clinical and demographic metadata differed by source and by participant and was supplied without curation.

Comment on this clone: Which antigen it targets is not known. Base qualities are not at hand, and no much larger clone is one base apart.

TCRbeta CDR3 regions were amplified from genomic DNA using the immunoSEQ Assay, a bias-controlled multiplex PCR. From the authors' description of their analysis: Within the assay, amplification of reference gene primers was used to estimate how many nucleated cells each sample contained. To quantify the absolute abundance of each unique TCRbeta CDR3 rearrangement, sequence reads were collapsed and filtered. For each sample, productive Simpson clonality was calculated as the square root of Simpson's diversity index over productive rearrangements. This immuneACCESS table, as held by TCRdb, lists in-frame sequences with V and J called but not all clones. Of the missing ones, under half trace to an unresolved V gene in checked studies; the others have no known cause. The D gene and trimming were derived from the DNA, and the V and J assignments and clone size from that table. The sample table holds 70,000 to 75,000 clones, of which around 90% were seen once. 4.5% to 5.5% of the sample is in the top ten clones.

The CDR3 sequence holds 14 residues, the cysteine and phenylalanine included. The entry retains the CDR3 DNA only, 42 bases that are in frame from base 1. The V and J ends are trimmed by 2 bases and 0 bases, leaving 5 bases between them. The CDR1 and CDR2 encoded by the germline V gene are SGHRS and YFSETQ. Each collaborating institution followed its own protocols to collect whole blood in K2EDTA tubes. For TCRbeta analysis, collaborators shipped samples in one of three forms: frozen whole blood, isolated PBMCs, or DNA extracted from either of those sample types. This clonotype was sampled from a human donor in a cohort sampled during active COVID-19. This receptor chain uses TRBV5-1 and TRBJ1-4; a confident D gene designation cannot be given. The material sequenced was peripheral blood. The sequenced DNA is TGCGCCAGCAGCTTACAGTCAACTAATGAAAAACTGTTTTTT. Its translation reads: CASSLQSTNEKLFF.